This T cell receptor (beta chain) was obtained from a study of a mutant IDH1 vaccine in newly diagnosed glioma. The CDR3 spans 16 residues. Germline CDR1 reads SEHNR; CDR2 reads FQNEAQ (reference sequence). Trimming shortened V by 5 bases and J by 0 bases, and 15 bases separated the two germline ends. For this clone: Its antigen is undetermined.

Stated time point: week 11, during vaccination. Every single dose of the vaccine, 300 ug of mutant IDH1 20-mer peptide, came with topical imiquimod. Repertoires were generated with immunoSEQ multiplex PCR, while TCRdb's copy carries only in-frame clones and drops some. The table records tens of thousands of clones, roughly 80% of them present only once. The chain links TRBV7-9 to TRBJ2-3, with a possible D match to TRBD2 (5 bases). The receptor's source is a man aged 50 or older with glioma. The specimen was PBMCs, collected from a glioma patient whose treatment included an IDH1 peptide vaccine. The CDR3 DNA reads as TGTGCCAGCAGCCCCACATTGGAGGTTAGCACAGATACGCAGTATTTT. Protein product: CASSPTLEVSTDTQYF. The full variable domain, completed using reference TRBV7-9 and TRBJ2-3, is DTGVSQNPRHKITKRGQNVTFRCDPISEHNRLYWYRQTLGQGPEFLTYFQNEAQLEKSRLLSDRFSAERPKGSFSTLEIQRTEQGDSAMYLCASSPTLEVSTDTQYFGPGTRLTVL.